This TCR beta chain was identified in a study of blood T cell repertoires in COVID-19. Study details: There were acute and convalescent COVID-19 samples, and they came from the United States, Italy and Spain. In each case, the material was cDNA or gDNA derived from T cells, B-cell-depleted T cells, or PBMCs.

Data came from immunoSEQ multiplex PCR; TCRdb stores just in-frame clones and leaves some out. The repertoire consists of approximately 14,000 clones, with approximately 80% occurring once and the leading ten covering roughly 16%. CDR1 is LGHDT and CDR2 is YNNKEL in the germline V gene (reference sequence). The CDR3 contains 17 residues. Trimming took 4 bases from V and 4 from J; bases not matched to a gene: 15. The sequenced sample consisted of peripheral blood. The chain joins TRBV3-1 (or the pseudogene TRBV3-2) to TRBJ1-1, with TRBD1 identical over 7 bases. This TCR was sampled from a human donor in a cohort sampled during active COVID-19. The CDR3 spells CASSLDRDSYSGTEAFF. The CDR3 nucleotides read TGTGCCAGCAGCCTGGACCGGGACAGCTATAGTGGCACTGAAGCTTTCTTT.